This T cell receptor (beta chain) was documented in a study of post-analysis software for immune sequencing data. Overall study context: Included courses were relapsing-remitting and secondary progressive multiple sclerosis; progressive-relapsing multiple sclerosis was also included. General study findings and limits: Included in a set of a handful of TRBV segments more frequent in patients than controls were TRBV5-6, TRBV5-1 and TRBV20-1.

Incorporated into the TCR beta cDNA libraries were unique molecular identifiers, which served to reduce PCR and sequencing biases. MiXCR, applied by TCRdb to the PCR reads, yields one record per CDR3 protein. The table records approximately 400,000 distinct CDR3 sequences, less than 35% of them present only once. A few counts support this clonotype. Its antigen is undetermined. The germline CDR1 and CDR2 sequences are LGHNA and YNFKEQ. Unmatched junction bases numbered 10, after V lost 5 bases and J lost 6 bases. The CDR3 is made up of 15 amino acids. This clonotype was obtained from a girl aged 5-17 years with multiple sclerosis. The chain couples TRBV4-2 to TRBJ2-7, with 10 nucleotides matching TRBD2. The source material was blood. The CDR3 coding sequence is TGTGCCAGCAGCTTCGGGACTAGCGAAACGAGCGAGCAGTACTTC. Translating it yields CASSFGTSETSEQYF.